This TCR beta chain originates from a study of CD8 T cells in ankylosing spondylitis. V lost 3 bases to trimming and J lost 3 bases; unmatched junction nucleotides: 9. Germline V CDR1 and CDR2: SGHRS, YFSETQ. The CDR3 contains 17 residues. This clonotype was counted ten times or more. Its antigen is as yet unknown. TCRdb redid the calling of the 5' RACE reads with MiXCR, one entry per CDR3 protein. The sample lists roughly 490,000 distinct CDR3 sequences; approximately 5% were seen once. The study's findings and limits: In ankylosing spondylitis blood, a motif of seven to nine highly homologous TCR beta variants appeared characteristic. Matched ankylosing spondylitis synovial fluid reportedly contained a significantly enriched population of disease-linked clones. Relatively scarce in peripheral blood, disease-linked clones were CD8+.

The sequenced material came from blood, either unsorted or a sorted T cell fraction (not recorded which). The receptor was derived from a male donor with ankylosing spondylitis. The rearrangement links TRBV5-1 to TRBJ2-2, with 9 positions matching TRBD2. The CDR3 sequence is CASSSSTSGPYTGELFF. The DNA of the CDR3 is TGCGCCAGCAGCTCGTCTACTAGCGGGCCATACACCGGGGAGCTGTTTTTT.